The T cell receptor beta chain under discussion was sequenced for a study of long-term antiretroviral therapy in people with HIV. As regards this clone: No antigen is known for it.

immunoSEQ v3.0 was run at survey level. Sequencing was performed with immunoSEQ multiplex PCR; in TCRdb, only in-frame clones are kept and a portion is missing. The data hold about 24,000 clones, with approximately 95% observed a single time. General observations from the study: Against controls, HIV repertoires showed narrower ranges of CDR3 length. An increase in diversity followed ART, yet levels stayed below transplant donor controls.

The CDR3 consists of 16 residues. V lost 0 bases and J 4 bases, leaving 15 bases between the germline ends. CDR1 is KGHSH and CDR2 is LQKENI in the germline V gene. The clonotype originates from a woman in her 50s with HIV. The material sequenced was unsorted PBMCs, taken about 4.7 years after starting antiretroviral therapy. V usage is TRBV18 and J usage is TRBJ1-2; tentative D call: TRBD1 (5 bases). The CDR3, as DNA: TGTGCCAGCTCACCACCGGGGGGAGTTTTAGTCTATGGCTACACCTTC. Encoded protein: CASSPPGGVLVYGYTF. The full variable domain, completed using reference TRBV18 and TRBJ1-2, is NAGVMQNPRHLVRRRGQEARLRCSPMKGHSHVYWYRQLPEEGLKFMVYLQKENIIDESGMPKERFSAEFPKEGPSILRIQQVVRGDSAAYFCASSPPGGVLVYGYTFGSGTRLTVV.